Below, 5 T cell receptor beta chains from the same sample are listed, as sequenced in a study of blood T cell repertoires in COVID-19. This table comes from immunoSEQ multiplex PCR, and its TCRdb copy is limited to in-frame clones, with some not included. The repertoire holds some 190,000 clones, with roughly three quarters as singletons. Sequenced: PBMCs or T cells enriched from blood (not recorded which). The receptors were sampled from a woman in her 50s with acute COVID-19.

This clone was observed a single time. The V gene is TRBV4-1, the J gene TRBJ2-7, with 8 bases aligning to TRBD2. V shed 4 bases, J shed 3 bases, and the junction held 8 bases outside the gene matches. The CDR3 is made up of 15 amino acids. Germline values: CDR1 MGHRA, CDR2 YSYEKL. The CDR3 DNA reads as TGCGCCAGCAGCCTCGAGACGGGGGGGTTCTACGAGCAGTACGTC. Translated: CASSLETGGFYEQYV.

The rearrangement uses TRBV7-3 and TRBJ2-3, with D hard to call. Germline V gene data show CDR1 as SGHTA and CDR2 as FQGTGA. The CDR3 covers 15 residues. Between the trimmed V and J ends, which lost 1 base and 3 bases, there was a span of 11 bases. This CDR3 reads CASSLSYSRTDTQYF. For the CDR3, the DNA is TGTGCCAGCAGCTTAAGCTACTCACGGACAGATACGCAGTATTTT.

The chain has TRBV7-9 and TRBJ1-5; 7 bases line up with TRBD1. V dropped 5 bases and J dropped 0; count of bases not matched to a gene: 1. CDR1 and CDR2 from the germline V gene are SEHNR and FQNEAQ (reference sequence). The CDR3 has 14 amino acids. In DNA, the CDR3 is TGTGCCAGCAGCGCAGGGGGTAGCAATCAGCCCCAGCATTTT. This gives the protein CASSAGGSNQPQHF. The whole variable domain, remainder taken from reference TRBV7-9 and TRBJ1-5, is DTGVSQNPRHKITKRGQNVTFRCDPISEHNRLYWYRQTLGQGPEFLTYFQNEAQLEKSRLLSDRFSAERPKGSFSTLEIQRTEQGDSAMYLCASSAGGSNQPQHFGDGTRLSIL.

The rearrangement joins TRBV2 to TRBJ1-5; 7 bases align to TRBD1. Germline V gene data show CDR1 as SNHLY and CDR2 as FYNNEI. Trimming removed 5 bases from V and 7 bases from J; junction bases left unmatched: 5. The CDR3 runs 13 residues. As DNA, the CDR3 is TGTGCCAGCAGTCCACAGGGGACCCAGCCCCAGCATTTT. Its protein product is CASSPQGTQPQHF.

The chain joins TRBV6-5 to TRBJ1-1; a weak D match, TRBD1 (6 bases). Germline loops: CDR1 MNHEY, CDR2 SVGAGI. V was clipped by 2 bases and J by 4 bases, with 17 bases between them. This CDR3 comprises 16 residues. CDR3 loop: CASSYMDSRDATEAFF. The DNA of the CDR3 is TGTGCCAGCAGTTACATGGACAGCAGAGATGCCACTGAAGCTTTCTTT.